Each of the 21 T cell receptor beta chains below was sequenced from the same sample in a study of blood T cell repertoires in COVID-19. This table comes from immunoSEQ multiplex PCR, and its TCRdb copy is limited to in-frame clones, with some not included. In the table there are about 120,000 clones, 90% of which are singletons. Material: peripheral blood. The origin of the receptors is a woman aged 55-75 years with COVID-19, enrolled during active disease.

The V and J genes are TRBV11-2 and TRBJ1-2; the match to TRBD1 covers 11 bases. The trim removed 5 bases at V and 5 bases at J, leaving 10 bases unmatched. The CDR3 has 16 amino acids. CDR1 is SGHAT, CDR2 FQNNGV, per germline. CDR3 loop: CASSPGQGGFGYGYTF. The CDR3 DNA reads TGTGCCAGCAGCCCGGGACAGGGGGGATTTGGGTATGGCTACACCTTC.

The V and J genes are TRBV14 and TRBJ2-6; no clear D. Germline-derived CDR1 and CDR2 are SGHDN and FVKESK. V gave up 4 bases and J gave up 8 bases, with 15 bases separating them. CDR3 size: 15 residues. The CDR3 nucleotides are TGTGCCAGCAGCCCCCTAGAGGCTTCGCCCAACGTCCTGACTTTC. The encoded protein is CASSPLEASPNVLTF.

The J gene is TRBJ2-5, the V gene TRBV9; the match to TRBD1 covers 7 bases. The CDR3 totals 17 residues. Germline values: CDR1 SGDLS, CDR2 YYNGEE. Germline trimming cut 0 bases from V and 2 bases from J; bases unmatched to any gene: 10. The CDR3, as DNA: TGTGCCAGCAGCGTAGGGGAAGGGGGCAGCCAGCAAGAGACCCAGTACTTC. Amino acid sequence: CASSVGEGGSQQETQYF. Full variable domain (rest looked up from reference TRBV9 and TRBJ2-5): DSGVTQTPKHLITATGQRVTLRCSPRSGDLSVYWYQQSLDQGLQFLIQYYNGEERAKGNILERFSAQQFPDLHSELNLSSLELGDSALYFCASSVGEGGSQQETQYFGPGTRLLVL.

CDR3 DNA: TGCAGCGTTGAATCTGTCTGGGGGCGCGTACGGTGTGAGCAGTACTTC. Protein product: CSVESVWGRVRCEQYF. The chain links TRBV29-1 to TRBJ2-7; perhaps TRBD1 as D (6 bases). CDR1 and CDR2 (germline): SQVTM, ANQGSEA. The CDR3 totals 16 residues. Trimming left V 2 bases short and J 7 bases short, with 24 bases between.

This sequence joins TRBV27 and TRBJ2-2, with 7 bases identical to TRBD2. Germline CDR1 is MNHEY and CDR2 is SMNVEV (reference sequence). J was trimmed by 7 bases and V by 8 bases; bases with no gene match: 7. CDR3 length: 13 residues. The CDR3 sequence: CASQRWGGGELFF. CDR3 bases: TGTGCCAGCCAGCGATGGGGGGGCGGGGAGCTGTTTTTT.

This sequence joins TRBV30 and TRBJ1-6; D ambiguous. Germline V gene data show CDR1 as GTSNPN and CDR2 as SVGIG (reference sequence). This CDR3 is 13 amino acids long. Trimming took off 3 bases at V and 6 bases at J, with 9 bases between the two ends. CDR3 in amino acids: CAWSGMRNSPLHF. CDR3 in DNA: TGTGCCTGGAGCGGGATGCGTAATTCACCCCTCCACTTT.

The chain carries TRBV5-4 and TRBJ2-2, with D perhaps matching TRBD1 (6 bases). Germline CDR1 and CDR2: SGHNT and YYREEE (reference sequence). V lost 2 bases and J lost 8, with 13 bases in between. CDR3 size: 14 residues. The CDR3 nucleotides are TGTGCCAGCAGCTTCGCAGGGGTTGGAGGGGAGCTGTTTTTT. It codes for CASSFAGVGGELFF.

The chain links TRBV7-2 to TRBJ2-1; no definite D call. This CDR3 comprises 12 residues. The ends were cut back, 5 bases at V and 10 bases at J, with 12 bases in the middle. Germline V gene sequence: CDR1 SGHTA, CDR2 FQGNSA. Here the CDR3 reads CASSPPLAEQFF. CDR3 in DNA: TGTGCCAGCAGCCCCCCTCTGGCAGAGCAGTTCTTC.

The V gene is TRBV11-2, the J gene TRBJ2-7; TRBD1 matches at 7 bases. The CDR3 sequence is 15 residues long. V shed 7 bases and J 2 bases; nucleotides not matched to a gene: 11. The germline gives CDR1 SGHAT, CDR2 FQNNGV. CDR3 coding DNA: TGTGCCAGCAATGGACAGGATTCGCTACCCTACGAGCAGTACTTC. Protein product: CASNGQDSLPYEQYF.

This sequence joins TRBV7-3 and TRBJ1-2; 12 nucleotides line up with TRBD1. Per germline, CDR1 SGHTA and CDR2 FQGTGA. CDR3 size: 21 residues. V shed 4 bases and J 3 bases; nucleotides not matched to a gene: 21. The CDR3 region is CASSSAGTGGHLGPGDYGYTF. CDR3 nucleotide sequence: TGTGCCAGCAGCTCAGCAGGGACAGGGGGCCATTTGGGCCCAGGGGACTATGGCTACACCTTC.

The CDR3 DNA reads as TGTGCCAGCAGCCCGGGGGGGAGGGACAATCAGCCCCAGCATTTT. Its protein product is CASSPGGRDNQPQHF. The chain combines TRBV7-8 with TRBJ1-5, with D possibly being TRBD1 (5 bases). The CDR3 consists of 15 residues. Germline V lookup: CDR1 SGHVS, CDR2 FQNEAQ. Trimming took 5 bases from V and 3 from J, leaving 14 bases between them. The full variable domain, rest sourced from reference TRBV7-8 and TRBJ1-5, is GAGVSQSPRYKVAKRGQDVALRCDPISGHVSLFWYQQALGQGPEFLTYFQNEAQLDKSGLPSDRFFAERPEGSVSTLKIQRTQQEDSAVYLCASSPGGRDNQPQHFGDGTRLSIL.

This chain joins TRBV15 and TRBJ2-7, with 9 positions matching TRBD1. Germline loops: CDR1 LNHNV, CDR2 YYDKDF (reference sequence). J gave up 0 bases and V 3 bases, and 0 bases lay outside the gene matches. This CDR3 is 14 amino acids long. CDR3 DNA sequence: TGTGCCACCAGCAGGGGACAGGGCTCCTACGAGCAGTACTTC. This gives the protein CATSRGQGSYEQYF. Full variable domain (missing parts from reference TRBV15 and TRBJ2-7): DAMVIQNPRYQVTQFGKPVTLSCSQTLNHNVMYWYQQKSSQAPKLLFHYYDKDFNNEADTPDNFQSRRPNTSFCFLDIRSPGLGDTAMYLCATSRGQGSYEQYFGPGTRLTVT.

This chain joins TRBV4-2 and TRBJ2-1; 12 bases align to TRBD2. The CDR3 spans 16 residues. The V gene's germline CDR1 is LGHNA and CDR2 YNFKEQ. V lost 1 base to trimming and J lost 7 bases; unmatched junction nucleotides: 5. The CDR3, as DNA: TGTGCCAGCAGCCAAGTGACTAGCGGGGGTCAAAATGAGCAGTTCTTC. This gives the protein CASSQVTSGGQNEQFF.

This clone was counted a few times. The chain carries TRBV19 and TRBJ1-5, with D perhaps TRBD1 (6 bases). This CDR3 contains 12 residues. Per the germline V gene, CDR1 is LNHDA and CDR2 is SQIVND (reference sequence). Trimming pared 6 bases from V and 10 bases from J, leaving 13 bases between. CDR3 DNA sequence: TGTGCCAGTAGCCCATTACAGGGACCCCAGCATTTT. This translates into CASSPLQGPQHF.

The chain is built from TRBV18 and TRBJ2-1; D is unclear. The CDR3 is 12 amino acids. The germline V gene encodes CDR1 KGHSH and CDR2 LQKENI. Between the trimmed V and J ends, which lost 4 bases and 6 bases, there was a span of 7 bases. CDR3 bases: TGTGCCAGCTCACAACAGTTCAATGAGCAGTTCTTC. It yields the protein CASSQQFNEQFF.

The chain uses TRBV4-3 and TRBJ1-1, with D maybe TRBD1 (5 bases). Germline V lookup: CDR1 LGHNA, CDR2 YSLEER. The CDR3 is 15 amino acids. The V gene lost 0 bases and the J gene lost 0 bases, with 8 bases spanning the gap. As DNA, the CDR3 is TGCGCCAGCAGCCAAGAGCGGGGGGTGAACACTGAAGCTTTCTTT. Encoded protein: CASSQERGVNTEAFF.

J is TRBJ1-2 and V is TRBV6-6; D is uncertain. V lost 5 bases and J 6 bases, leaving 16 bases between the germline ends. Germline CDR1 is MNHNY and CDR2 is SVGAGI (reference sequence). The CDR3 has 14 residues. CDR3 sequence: CASSTRDFPNGYTF. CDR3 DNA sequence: TGTGCCAGCAGTACCAGAGACTTTCCTAATGGCTACACCTTC.

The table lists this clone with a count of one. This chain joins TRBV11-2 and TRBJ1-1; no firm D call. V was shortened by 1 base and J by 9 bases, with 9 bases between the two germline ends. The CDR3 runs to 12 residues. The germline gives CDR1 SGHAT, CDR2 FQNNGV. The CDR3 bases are TGTGCCAGCAGCTTAGCCGGCGACAAAGCTTTCTTT. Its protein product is CASSLAGDKAFF.

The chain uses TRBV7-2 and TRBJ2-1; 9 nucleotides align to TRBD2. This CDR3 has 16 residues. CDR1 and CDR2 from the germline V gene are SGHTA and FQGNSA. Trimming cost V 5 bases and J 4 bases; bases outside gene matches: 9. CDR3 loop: CASSLIAGGRYNEQFF. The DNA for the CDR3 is TGTGCCAGCAGCCTCATCGCGGGGGGGAGATACAATGAGCAGTTCTTC.

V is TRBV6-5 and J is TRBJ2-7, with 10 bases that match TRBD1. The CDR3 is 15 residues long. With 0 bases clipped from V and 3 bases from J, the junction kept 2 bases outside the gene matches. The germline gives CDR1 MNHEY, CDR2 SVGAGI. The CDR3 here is CASSYSGTGVYEQYF. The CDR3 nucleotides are TGTGCCAGCAGTTACTCCGGGACAGGGGTCTACGAGCAGTACTTC.

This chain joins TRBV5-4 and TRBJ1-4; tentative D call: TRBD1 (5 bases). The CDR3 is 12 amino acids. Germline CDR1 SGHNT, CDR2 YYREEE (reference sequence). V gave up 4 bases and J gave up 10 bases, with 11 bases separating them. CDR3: CASSADISKLFF. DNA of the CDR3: TGTGCCAGCAGCGCGGACATCTCAAAACTGTTTTTT.